The 20 T cell receptor beta chains below all came from one sample that was sequenced in a study of blood T cell repertoires in COVID-19. Clones were read by immunoSEQ multiplex PCR, and TCRdb kept only the in-frame ones, dropping some. The data contain 53,000 or so clones, roughly four fifths of them seen just once; the ten biggest clones take up around 15%. The sequenced sample consisted of peripheral blood. These receptors originate from a human donor in a cohort sampled during active COVID-19.

V usage is TRBV6-5 and J usage is TRBJ2-7, with TRBD2 matching 8 bases. Germline CDR1 is MNHEY and CDR2 is SVGAGI. The CDR3 covers 14 residues. Germline trimming cut 5 bases from V and 6 bases from J; bases unmatched to any gene: 9. The CDR3 DNA reads TGTGCCAGCAGTACCCCGACGGGGGGGGGCGAGCAGTACTTC. Its translation: CASSTPTGGGEQYF.

The CDR3 reads CASRREPDNEQFF. DNA for the CDR3: TGTGCCAGCAGACGGGAGCCGGACAATGAGCAGTTCTTC. The gene calls are TRBV6-4 and TRBJ2-1; TRBD2 is a possible D gene (6 bases). V was trimmed by 6 bases and J by 5 bases, leaving 11 bases between them. The CDR3 loop spans 13 amino acids. CDR1 and CDR2 from the germline V gene are MRHNA and SNTAGT.

The rearrangement uses TRBV2 and TRBJ2-7; the D gene is possibly TRBD1 (5 bases). The CDR3 is made up of 13 amino acids. Deletions cut 6 bases from V and 6 bases from J, with 15 bases between. CDR1 and CDR2 (germline): SNHLY, FYNNEI. The CDR3 reads CASSPIAGSEQYF. The CDR3 region has the DNA TGTGCCAGCAGCCCCATCGCAGGGTCCGAGCAGTACTTC.

V usage is TRBV7-8 and J usage is TRBJ2-7; TRBD2 matches at 8 bases. The CDR3 is made up of 17 amino acids. V gave up 7 bases and J gave up 1 base; unmatched junction bases: 15. CDR1 is SGHVS, CDR2 FQNEAQ, per germline. The chain's CDR3 is CASTPGGTTSASYEQYF. The CDR3 region has the DNA TGTGCCAGCACCCCCGGGGGGACGACTAGCGCATCCTACGAGCAGTACTTC.

V is TRBV14 and J is TRBJ2-5; no definite D call. The V gene's germline CDR1 is SGHDN and CDR2 FVKESK. The CDR3 extends over 15 amino acids. V was shortened by 1 base and J by 2 bases, with 11 bases between the two germline ends. CDR3: CASSQAITVQETQYF. The CDR3 DNA is TGTGCCAGCAGCCAAGCTATTACAGTTCAAGAGACCCAGTACTTC.

This chain connects TRBV6-5 to TRBJ1-1; no reliable D call. The CDR3 is 14 amino acids. Germline CDR1 is MNHEY and CDR2 is SVGAGI. V lost 2 bases and J lost 4, with 11 bases in between. CDR3 nucleotides: TGTGCCAGCAGTTACCGACACCCCGTCACTGAAGCTTTCTTT. Amino acid sequence: CASSYRHPVTEAFF.

The chain employs TRBV19 and TRBJ1-3; 7 bases are a match to TRBD1. The CDR3 has 17 amino acids. The V gene end was trimmed by 6 bases and the J gene end by 4 bases; junction bases not matched to a gene: 15. CDR1 is LNHDA, CDR2 SQIVND, per germline (reference sequence). The CDR3 DNA sequence: TGTGCCAGTAGACCGGGACAGTACCAACGGCGGGGAAACACCATATATTTT. It is translated as CASRPGQYQRRGNTIYF.

To note about this clone: At one boundary the junction diverges from the germline segment, which might be a read error. The chain links TRBV7-8 to TRBJ1-5; D is ambiguous. The CDR3 extends over 15 amino acids. Germline V gene sequence: CDR1 SGHVS, CDR2 FQNEAQ. CDR3 DNA sequence: TGTGCCAGCAGTTTAGGAGAGAGGACTGATCAGCCCCAGCATTTT. It encodes CASSLGERTDQPQHF.

The V gene is TRBV9, the J gene TRBJ2-1; tentative D call: TRBD1 (6 bases). The CDR3 length is 15 residues. Trimming shortened V by 3 bases and J by 5 bases, and 15 bases separated the two germline ends. The germline V gene has CDR1 SGDLS and CDR2 YYNGEE. CDR3 nucleotides: TGTGCCAGCAGCGACCCCCATCAGGGGAACAATGAGCAGTTCTTC. The encoded protein is CASSDPHQGNNEQFF.

This clone was seen more than once but under ten times. The chain is built from TRBV30 and TRBJ2-3; the match to TRBD2 covers 8 bases. Germline V CDR1 and CDR2: GTSNPN, SVGIG (reference sequence). V shed 2 bases, J shed 2 bases, and the junction held 6 bases outside the gene matches. This CDR3 spans 15 amino acids. The DNA of the CDR3 is TGTGCCTGGAGTACGTCTAGCGGGCTCACAGATACGCAGTATTTT. Amino acids: CAWSTSSGLTDTQYF.

Of note for this clone: The identical CDR3 is also encoded by other nucleotide sequences in the sample. CDR3 bases: TGTGCCAGCAGTCCAGCCGGGACAGGGGGCGAAGAGACCCAGTACTTC. It specifies CASSPAGTGGEETQYF. This chain joins TRBV28 and TRBJ2-5, with TRBD1 matching 12 bases. From germline, CDR1 is MDHEN and CDR2 SYDVKM. V lost 5 bases to trimming and J lost 3 bases; unmatched junction nucleotides: 7. The CDR3 is 16 residues long.

The chain has TRBV4-3 and TRBJ1-5; no clear D. Germline V gene sequence: CDR1 LGHNA, CDR2 YSLEER. Trimming took off 0 bases at V and 0 bases at J, with 6 bases between the two ends. The CDR3 length is 15 residues. CDR3 sequence (DNA): TGCGCCAGCAGCCAAGAGCAGTATAGCAATCAGCCCCAGCATTTT. This sequence encodes CASSQEQYSNQPQHF.

This chain connects TRBV19 to TRBJ2-5; 10 nucleotides line up with TRBD2. Germline V lookup: CDR1 LNHDA, CDR2 SQIVND (reference sequence). The junction had 10 bases not matched to a gene; V was cut back by 5 bases and J by 7 bases. This CDR3 is built from 15 residues. This CDR3 is CASSPNNSGGRTQYF. DNA of the CDR3: TGTGCCAGTAGTCCAAACAATAGCGGGGGGCGGACCCAGTACTTC. The full variable domain, with the rest looked up from reference TRBV19 and TRBJ2-5, is DGGITQSPKYLFRKEGQNVTLSCEQNLNHDAMYWYRQDPGQGLRLIYYSQIVNDFQKGDIAEGYSVSREKKESFPLTVTSAQKNPTAFYLCASSPNNSGGRTQYFGPGTRLLVL.

The chain recombines TRBV11-2 with TRBJ2-5, with 7 bases that match TRBD2. The CDR3 extends over 14 amino acids. Unmatched junction bases numbered 6, after V lost 5 bases and J lost 3 bases. Germline CDR1 is SGHAT and CDR2 is FQNNGV. Written as DNA, the CDR3 is TGTGCCAGCAGCGGGGAGGGGTCAGAAGAGACCCAGTACTTC. The encoded protein is CASSGEGSEETQYF.

The J gene is TRBJ2-7, the V gene TRBV18; D is perhaps TRBD1 (5 bases). This CDR3 region has 13 residues. The germline V gene encodes CDR1 KGHSH and CDR2 LQKENI. Trimming took 3 bases from V and 1 from J, leaving 7 bases between them. The CDR3 loop reads CASSPTVSYEQYF. The DNA for the CDR3 is TGTGCCAGCTCACCGACAGTATCCTACGAGCAGTACTTC.

The CDR3 sequence is CASRGGPNTQYF. The CDR3 DNA sequence: TGTGCCAGCAGGGGAGGGCCGAATACGCAGTATTTT. This chain uses TRBV28 with TRBJ2-3, with 7 bases that match TRBD2. V trimming: 6 bases; J trimming: 7 bases; junction bases outside the gene matches: 4. The CDR3 is made up of 12 amino acids. In germline, CDR1 is MDHEN, CDR2 SYDVKM.

The V call is TRBV5-1, the J call TRBJ2-1; TRBD2 might be the D (6 bases). The V and J ends lost 2 bases and 5 bases respectively, with 8 bases between them. Germline-derived CDR1 and CDR2 are SGHRS and YFSETQ. CDR3 length: 13 residues. The CDR3 loop is CASSLLADNEQFF. In nucleotides, the CDR3 is TGCGCCAGCAGCTTACTAGCTGACAATGAGCAGTTCTTC.

The chain links TRBV9 to TRBJ2-2, with 10 bases fitting TRBD2. V lost 0 bases, J lost 3 bases, and 11 bases stayed unmatched. The germline V gene encodes CDR1 SGDLS and CDR2 YYNGEE. This CDR3 spans 19 amino acids. The CDR3 region is CASSVELVAGGRYTGELFF. CDR3 DNA: TGTGCCAGCAGCGTAGAGCTGGTAGCGGGGGGCCGTTACACCGGGGAGCTGTTTTTT.

The V call is TRBV4-2, the J call TRBJ2-3; 12 positions agree with TRBD2. After removal of 0 bases from V and 1 base from J, the junction contained 2 bases not matched to a gene. The CDR3 length is 17 residues. Per germline, CDR1 LGHNA and CDR2 YNFKEQ. For the CDR3, the DNA is TGTGCCAGCAGCCAAGACGGGACTAGCGGGCGCACAGATACGCAGTATTTT. Its protein is CASSQDGTSGRTDTQYF.

J is TRBJ2-1 and V is TRBV5-5; D gene uncertain. From germline, CDR1 is SGHKS and CDR2 YYEKEE (reference sequence). V was pared by 3 bases and J by 0 bases, with 10 bases between. CDR3 length: 15 residues. CDR3 DNA: TGTGCCAGCAGCTCTGGGCCCTTCTCCTACAATGAGCAGTTCTTC. Translation: CASSSGPFSYNEQFF.